The rows below give T cell receptor beta chains drawn from one sample of a study of T-cell memory formation after mild COVID-19. Via MiXCR, TCRdb re-called the 5' RACE reads, giving one row per CDR3 protein. The sample lists around 310,000 distinct CDR3 sequences, roughly 15% seen once, with around 20% in the top ten. Input material: PBMCs or a T cell subset sorted from them (not recorded which). The receptors originated from a young man who had mild COVID-19 (a few samples of this study predate the infection). Cell type and time point are not known. The CDR3 runs from the conserved cysteine through the conserved F or W. The D gene is left open where the match is weak. Only part of the rows carry a size: once, few, many, or a class if the clone is expanded.

abundance,d_gene,v_gene,j_gene,CDR3aa,CDR3nt
NA,NA,TRBV12-2,TRBJ2-1,CASRLLPGLKKGPYNEQFF,TGTGCAAGTCGCTTACTTCCCGGGCTGAAAAAGGGGCCATACAATGAGCAGTTCTTC
few,TRBD1,TRBV5-5,TRBJ2-2,CASSFQGGANTGELFF,TGTGCCAGCAGCTTTCAAGGGGGCGCGAACACCGGGGAGCTGTTTTTT
NA,NA,TRBV5-1,TRBJ1-1,CASSGAGGGDVPEAFF,TGCGCCAGCAGCGGGGCGGGAGGGGGAGATGTACCTGAAGCTTTCTTT
NA,TRBD2,TRBV6-5,TRBJ2-1,CASRAALAGEMGEQFF,TGTGCCAGCAGGGCCGCCCTAGCGGGGGAAATGGGTGAGCAGTTCTTC
few,NA,TRBV5-1,TRBJ2-1,CASAGSSYNEQFF,TGCGCCAGCGCAGGGAGCTCCTACAATGAGCAGTTCTTC
NA,TRBD2,TRBV5-4,TRBJ2-3,CASSLGLAGGPSTDTQYF,TGTGCCAGCAGCTTGGGGTTAGCGGGGGGGCCAAGCACAGATACGCAGTATTTT
few,NA,TRBV4-2,TRBJ2-7,CARVPGTCSYEQYF,TGTGCCAGAGTACCCGGGACATGTTCCTACGAGCAGTACTTC
many,TRBD1,TRBV5-6,TRBJ2-1,CASSFGDRAYNEQFF,TGTGCCAGCAGCTTCGGCGACAGGGCCTACAATGAGCAGTTCTTC
few,TRBD1,TRBV7-9,TRBJ2-6,CASSPPRDRGLWYGANVLTF,TGTGCCAGCAGCCCTCCCCGGGACAGGGGGCTTTGGTACGGGGCCAACGTCCTGACTTTC
many,TRBD1,TRBV19,TRBJ2-3,CASSTPRDRGGDTQYF,TGTGCCAGTAGTACGCCCCGAGACAGGGGTGGAGATACGCAGTATTTT
few,TRBD2,TRBV27,TRBJ2-1,CASSFGTRLEQFF,TGTGCCAGCAGTTTCGGGACTAGACTCGAGCAGTTCTTC
few,NA,TRBV6-2/TRBV6-3,TRBJ2-1,CASSPGFPYNEQFF,TGTGCCAGCTCACCAGGGTTCCCCTACAATGAGCAGTTCTTC